This T cell receptor beta chain emerged from a study of read filtering for tumor transcriptome and immune sequencing. This CDR3 contains 13 residues. Trimming left V 4 bases short and J 4 bases short, with 11 bases between. Germline V lookup: CDR1 LGHDT, CDR2 YNNKEL (reference sequence). This library used approximately 390 ng RNA and molecular barcoded adaptors spanning alpha/delta and beta/gamma chains. TCRdb ran MiXCR on the reads and lists one entry per CDR3 protein. The sample yields 35,000 to 50,000 distinct CDR3 sequences, 20% seen once. This clonotype was seen repeatedly, ten times or more. Sequenced sample: a population of CD138-negative cells sorted from bone marrow. The V gene is TRBV3-1, the J gene TRBJ2-7; D possibly corresponds to TRBD2 (6 bases). The receptor was derived from a donor aged 40 or over with multiple myeloma. Written as DNA, the CDR3 is TGTGCCAGCAGCCCGGCGGGACCTTACGAGCAGTACTTC. Protein sequence: CASSPAGPYEQYF.